This entry describes one T cell receptor beta chain. Mismatch with germline at one junction end may stem from a read error. These data belong to a study of T cells after yellow fever vaccination. TCRdb fed the 5' RACE reads into MiXCR, producing one record per CDR3 protein. Here the sample spans approximately 250,000 distinct CDR3 sequences, around 6.7% being singletons. This CDR3 contains 12 residues. Germline V gene sequence: CDR1 SGHRS, CDR2 YFSETQ. This sample comprised CD4+ T cells sorted from PBMCs, obtained on the day of the yellow fever booster vaccination. The clonotype originates from a man aged 25-45 years who received the YFV17D yellow fever vaccine. The chain couples TRBV5-1 to TRBJ2-7; D possibly matches TRBD1 or TRBD2 (5 bases each). As DNA, the CDR3 is TGCGCCAGCAGCTTGACCCGGGACGTCCCGGACTTC. Amino acid sequence: CASSLTRDVPDF.